The 25 T cell receptor beta chains presented below share a single source sample, sequenced in a study of T cell repertoires in cytomegalovirus infection. These TCRs are of unknown antigen specificity. TCRdb re-called the reads with MiXCR, one entry per CDR3 protein. The data contain some 320,000 distinct CDR3 sequences, almost 30% of them singletons. The starting material was cultured PBMCs, obtained from culture after CMV antigen stimulation. Source of these receptors: a human donor in good health (CMV status not recorded). Some clones in this sample may be carry-over from other donors' samples.

A few counts support this clonotype. The J gene is TRBJ2-2, the V gene TRBV6-1; TRBD1 aligns across 11 bases. Germline V gives CDR1 MNHNS, CDR2 SASEGT. The V segment lost 4 bases and the J segment 3 bases; nucleotides outside the gene matches: 4. The CDR3 consists of 16 residues. CDR3 loop: CASSGGTGGYTGELFF. The CDR3 DNA sequence: TGTGCCAGCAGTGGGGGGACAGGGGGTTACACCGGGGAGCTGTTTTTT.

This chain links TRBV28 with TRBJ1-2, with D hard to call. The CDR3 contains 13 residues. V dropped 7 bases and J dropped 1 base, with 10 bases sitting between them. Germline CDR1 reads MDHEN; CDR2 reads SYDVKM. The CDR3 is CASTFTNNYGYTF. As DNA, the CDR3 is TGTGCCAGCACCTTCACTAATAACTATGGCTACACCTTC.

V and J are TRBV12-3 or TRBV12-4 and TRBJ1-2, with D unclear. The CDR3 runs to 13 residues. The V end was cut by 3 bases, the J end by 9 bases, with 14 bases between. The CDR3: CASSLWQVESYTF. The CDR3 coding sequence is TGTGCCAGCAGTTTGTGGCAGGTGGAGAGCTACACCTTC.

This clonotype was picked up one time. This rearrangement joins TRBV4-2 to TRBJ2-3; 8 bases are a match to TRBD2. The CDR3 spans 15 residues. V was clipped by 5 bases and J by 4 bases; unmatched bases: 8. Per germline, CDR1 LGHNA and CDR2 YNFKEQ. CDR3 bases: TGTGCCAGCAGCTCAGCGGGAGTCGTGTCAGATACGCAGTATTTT. Translating gives CASSSAGVVSDTQYF.

This clonotype was detected only a few times. The rearrangement uses TRBV27 and TRBJ2-1; D call uncertain. This CDR3 has 13 residues. V lost 2 bases and J 4 bases, leaving 6 bases between the germline ends. Germline lookup yields CDR1 MNHEY and CDR2 SMNVEV (reference sequence). Here the CDR3 reads CASSLNRYNEQFF. The CDR3 DNA is TGTGCCAGCAGTTTAAACAGATACAATGAGCAGTTCTTC.

This chain joins TRBV29-1 and TRBJ2-7; tentatively, D is TRBD1 or TRBD2 (5 bases each). Between the trimmed V and J ends, which lost 1 base and 0 bases, there was a span of 16 bases. Germline V lookup: CDR1 SQVTM, CDR2 ANQGSEA. The CDR3 length is 16 residues. CDR3 residues: CSVEGLRAGSSYEQYF. The CDR3 coding sequence is TGCAGCGTTGAAGGGCTCCGGGCAGGGAGCTCCTACGAGCAGTACTTC.

The J gene is TRBJ1-1, the V gene TRBV7-9; maybe TRBD1 (5 bases). Germline CDR1 SEHNR, CDR2 FQNEAQ (reference sequence). This CDR3 region has 16 residues. V was shortened by 3 bases and J by 1 base, with 15 bases between the two germline ends. The CDR3 is CASSLGGRARNTEAFF. The CDR3 DNA follows: TGTGCCAGCAGCTTGGGTGGCAGGGCCAGGAACACTGAAGCTTTCTTT.

The V and J genes are TRBV2 and TRBJ1-5, with a possible D match to TRBD1 (5 bases). With 6 bases removed from V and 0 bases from J, the gap between germline ends came to 12 bases. This CDR3 region has 15 residues. The germline V gene has CDR1 SNHLY and CDR2 FYNNEI. CDR3 DNA: TGTGCCAGCAGCCCAAGGGGATCTAGCAATCAGCCCCAGCATTTT. Translated, it gives CASSPRGSSNQPQHF.

The chain carries TRBV6-1 and TRBJ1-1; D is perhaps TRBD1 (5 bases). This CDR3 has 15 amino acids. The germline gives CDR1 MNHNS, CDR2 SASEGT. The ends were cut back, 3 bases at V and 0 bases at J, with 11 bases in the middle. CDR3 residues: CASSEFGAVNTEAFF. DNA of the CDR3: TGTGCCAGCAGTGAGTTTGGGGCAGTGAACACTGAAGCTTTCTTT.

The V and J genes are TRBV12-3 or TRBV12-4 and TRBJ2-7; 10 bases align to TRBD2. This CDR3 comprises 16 residues. After removal of 5 bases from V and 4 bases from J, the junction contained 11 bases not matched to a gene. The CDR3 protein is CASSESSGRKGYEQYF. CDR3 coding DNA: TGTGCCAGCAGTGAGTCTAGCGGGAGAAAGGGATACGAGCAGTACTTC.

This clonotype was seen a handful of times. The rearrangement joins TRBV6-1 to TRBJ2-5; the D is unclear. Per germline, CDR1 MNHNS and CDR2 SASEGT. The ends were cut back, 6 bases at V and 3 bases at J, with 11 bases in the middle. The CDR3 contains 13 residues. The CDR3 nucleotides read TGTGCCAGCAGCCGTATGGCAGAAGAGACCCAGTACTTC. It specifies CASSRMAEETQYF.

The rearrangement links TRBV7-2 to TRBJ2-1; a weak D match, TRBD2 (5 bases). Per germline, CDR1 SGHTA and CDR2 FQGNSA. The germline V and J ends were trimmed by 1 base and 12 bases, with 10 bases remaining between them. The CDR3 has 12 amino acids. The CDR3, as DNA: TGTGCCAGCAGCTTAGTCGAGGGCGGGCAGTTCTTC. Protein product: CASSLVEGGQFF.

The CDR3: CASSYGRDSYEQYF. The DNA for the CDR3 is TGTGCCAGCAGTTACGGGAGGGACTCCTACGAGCAGTACTTC. V and J are TRBV6-5 and TRBJ2-7; 7 positions match TRBD2. The CDR3 has 14 amino acids. The trim removed 2 bases at V and 0 bases at J, leaving 1 base unmatched. The germline gives CDR1 MNHEY, CDR2 SVGAGI.

This clonotype has only a few counts. The chain joins TRBV29-1 to TRBJ2-1, with D possibly TRBD2 on 6 matching bases. Trimming took off 5 bases at V and 6 bases at J, with 17 bases between the two ends. This CDR3 region has 14 residues. Germline values: CDR1 SQVTM, CDR2 ANQGSEA. The CDR3 loop is CSVLKEGLANEQFF. CDR3 nucleotides: TGCAGCGTTCTGAAGGAGGGCCTGGCCAATGAGCAGTTCTTC.

The chain employs TRBV6-5 and TRBJ1-5; TRBD1 is a possible D gene (6 bases). Per the germline V gene, CDR1 is MNHEY and CDR2 is SVGAGI. V lost 2 bases to trimming and J lost 2 bases, with 10 bases between them. The CDR3 has 15 residues. CDR3 region: CASSYGGAGNQPQHF. The CDR3 nucleotides are TGTGCCAGCAGTTACGGGGGCGCGGGCAATCAGCCCCAGCATTTT.

This clonotype has only a few counts. The chain combines TRBV7-8 with TRBJ2-1; D is unresolved. The germline V gene encodes CDR1 SGHVS and CDR2 FQNEAQ. The CDR3 is 12 amino acids. V lost 5 bases to trimming and J lost 5 bases, with 7 bases between them. CDR3 loop: CASSHPDNEQFF. The CDR3 region has the DNA TGTGCCAGCAGCCACCCCGACAATGAGCAGTTCTTC.

This clonotype was detected only once. The rearrangement uses TRBV28 and TRBJ2-5; unclear D gene. There are 11 residues in the CDR3. CDR1 and CDR2 from the germline V gene are MDHEN and SYDVKM. Trimming pared 6 bases from V and 7 bases from J, leaving 9 bases between. The CDR3 sequence: CASSPDLTQYF. The CDR3, as DNA: TGTGCCAGCAGCCCCGACCTGACCCAGTACTTC.

The sample holds a few counts of this clonotype. V is TRBV11-3 and J is TRBJ2-1; 7 nucleotides align to TRBD1. Germline V gene data show CDR1 as SGHNT and CDR2 as YENEEA. CDR3 length equals 14 residues. V shed 5 bases, J shed 4 bases, and the junction held 5 bases outside the gene matches. The CDR3 DNA sequence: TGTGCCAGCAGCCCCGGGACAGAATACAATGAGCAGTTCTTC. This codes for CASSPGTEYNEQFF.

This clonotype was counted between two and nine times. The CDR3 DNA reads as TGTGCCAGCAGTGAAAGGGCAGGGACGTCTGGAAACACCATATATTTT. Its protein product is CASSERAGTSGNTIYF. The chain uses TRBV2 and TRBJ1-3; D possibly corresponds to TRBD1 (5 bases). V lost 2 bases, J lost 1 base, and 12 bases lay in between. This CDR3 region has 16 residues. Germline V gene lookup returns CDR1 SNHLY and CDR2 FYNNEI.

For this clonotype: In this CDR3 the conserved last residue, phenylalanine or tryptophan, is missing, so a read error is likely. The chain links TRBV15 to TRBJ2-5; D unclear. V lost 0 bases to trimming and J lost 2 bases, with 13 bases between them. The CDR3 is made up of 16 amino acids. The germline CDR1 and CDR2 sequences are LNHNV and YYDKDF (reference sequence). CDR3 region: CATSRDLSLSQETQYL. The DNA of the CDR3 is TGTGCCACCAGCAGAGATCTCTCCCTTTCACAAGAGACCCAGTACTTA.

This clonotype was detected a few times. V and J are TRBV5-1 and TRBJ1-1, with D maybe TRBD1 (5 bases). Trimming took off 2 bases at V and 1 base at J, with 9 bases between the two ends. The CDR3 totals 14 residues. The germline V gene encodes CDR1 SGHRS and CDR2 YFSETQ. CDR3 DNA: TGCGCCAGCAGCTTAACAGGAGAGAACACTGAAGCTTTCTTT. Protein sequence: CASSLTGENTEAFF.

This rearrangement joins TRBV19 to TRBJ2-7; 9 bases agree with TRBD1. Germline V gene sequence: CDR1 LNHDA, CDR2 SQIVND (reference sequence). J gave up 11 bases and V 6 bases, and 11 bases lay outside the gene matches. The CDR3 is 13 residues long. In DNA form, the CDR3 reads TGTGCCAGTAGCCCGGGACAGGGTGTTAGTAAGTACTTC. Translating gives CASSPGQGVSKYF. Based on the CDR3 plus reference TRBV19 and TRBJ2-7, the full variable domain is DGGITQSPKYLFRKEGQNVTLSCEQNLNHDAMYWYRQDPGQGLRLIYYSQIVNDFQKGDIAEGYSVSREKKESFPLTVTSAQKNPTAFYLCASSPGQGVSKYFGPGTRLTVT.

This clonotype appeared many times. The chain uses TRBV20-1 and TRBJ2-7; 7 positions agree with TRBD2. This CDR3 comprises 12 residues. Trimming removed 6 bases from V and 6 bases from J; junction bases left unmatched: 8. Germline CDR1 and CDR2: DFQATT and SNEGSKA (reference sequence). CDR3 in DNA: TGCAGTGCCCAGCGGGAACTAGGCGAGCAGTACTTC. Its protein is CSAQRELGEQYF.

This clonotype was counted a few times. V usage is TRBV28 and J usage is TRBJ2-5, with D unresolved. Germline V gene sequence: CDR1 MDHEN, CDR2 SYDVKM. The CDR3 is 11 amino acids. V was trimmed by 5 bases and J by 3 bases, leaving 4 bases between them. As DNA, the CDR3 is TGTGCCAGCAGTATTAAAGAGACCCAGTACTTC. As protein: CASSIKETQYF.

This clonotype was detected ten times or more. The chain carries TRBV12-3 or TRBV12-4 and TRBJ1-3; 8 nucleotides agree with TRBD1. The length of the CDR3 is 17 residues. The V and J ends lost 6 bases and 0 bases, in that order; junction bases with no gene match: 10. The CDR3: CASSSPMDRVSGNTIYF. The CDR3 DNA reads TGTGCCAGCAGCTCCCCGATGGACAGGGTCTCTGGAAACACCATATATTTT.